Listed here are 2 T cell receptor beta chains from one sample, sequenced in a study of shared clonotypes between healthy human individuals. Libraries were prepared by immunoSEQ multiplex PCR; TCRdb keeps only in-frame clonotypes and omits some of them. The repertoire holds 1 million to 1.2 million clones, 77% seen once, with almost 0.9% in the top ten. Source material: memory CD4+ T cells from PBMCs. Documented subset: CD45RA-negative fraction. The source is a man younger than 35 in good health. Some clones in this sample may be carry-over from other donors' samples.

V is TRBV7-9 and J is TRBJ2-1; unclear D gene. This CDR3 region has 16 residues. CDR1 and CDR2 from the germline V gene are SEHNR and FQNEAQ (reference sequence). V was trimmed by 1 base and J by 4 bases, leaving 14 bases between them. The CDR3: CASSLVRTERYNEQFF. For the CDR3, the DNA is TGTGCCAGCAGCTTAGTCCGTACAGAAAGATACAATGAGCAGTTCTTC.

A remark on this clone: The sample carries other DNA sequences with the same CDR3. The rearrangement uses TRBV28 and TRBJ2-7; D is perhaps TRBD1 or TRBD2 (6 bases each). Trimming took off 6 bases at V and 3 bases at J, with 18 bases between the two ends. The CDR3 totals 15 residues. Germline V CDR1 and CDR2: MDHEN, SYDVKM. The CDR3 region has the DNA TGTGCCAGCAGCTTGAGGGGGTCGACTAGCTACGAGCAGTACTTC. Translated: CASSLRGSTSYEQYF.